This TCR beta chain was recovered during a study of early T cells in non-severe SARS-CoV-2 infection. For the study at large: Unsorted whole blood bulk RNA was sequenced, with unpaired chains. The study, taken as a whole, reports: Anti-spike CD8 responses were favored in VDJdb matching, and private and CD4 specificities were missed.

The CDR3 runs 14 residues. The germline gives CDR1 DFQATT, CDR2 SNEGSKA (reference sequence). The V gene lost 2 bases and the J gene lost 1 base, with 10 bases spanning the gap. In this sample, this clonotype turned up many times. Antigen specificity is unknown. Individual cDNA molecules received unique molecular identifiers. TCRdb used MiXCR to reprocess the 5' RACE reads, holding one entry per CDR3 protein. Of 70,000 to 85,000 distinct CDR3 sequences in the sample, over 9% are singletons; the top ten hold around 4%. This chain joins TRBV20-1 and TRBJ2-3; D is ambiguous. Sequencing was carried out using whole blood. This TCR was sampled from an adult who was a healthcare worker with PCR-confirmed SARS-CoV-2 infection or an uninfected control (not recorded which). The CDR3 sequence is CSARSPRGTDTQYF. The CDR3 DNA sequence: TGCAGTGCTAGAAGCCCCCGTGGCACAGATACGCAGTATTTT.